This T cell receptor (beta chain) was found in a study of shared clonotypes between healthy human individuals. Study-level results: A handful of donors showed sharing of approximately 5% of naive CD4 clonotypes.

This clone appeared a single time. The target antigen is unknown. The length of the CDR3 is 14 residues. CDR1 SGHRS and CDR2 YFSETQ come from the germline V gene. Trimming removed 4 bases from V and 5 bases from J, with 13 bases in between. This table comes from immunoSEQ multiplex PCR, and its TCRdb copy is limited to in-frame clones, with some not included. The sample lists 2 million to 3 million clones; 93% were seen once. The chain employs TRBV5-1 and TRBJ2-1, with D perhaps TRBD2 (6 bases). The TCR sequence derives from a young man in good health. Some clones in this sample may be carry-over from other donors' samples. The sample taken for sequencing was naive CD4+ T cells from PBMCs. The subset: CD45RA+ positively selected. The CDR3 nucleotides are TGCGCCAGCAGCCCGGGGGAGCGCCACAATGAGCAGTTCTTC. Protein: CASSPGERHNEQFF.